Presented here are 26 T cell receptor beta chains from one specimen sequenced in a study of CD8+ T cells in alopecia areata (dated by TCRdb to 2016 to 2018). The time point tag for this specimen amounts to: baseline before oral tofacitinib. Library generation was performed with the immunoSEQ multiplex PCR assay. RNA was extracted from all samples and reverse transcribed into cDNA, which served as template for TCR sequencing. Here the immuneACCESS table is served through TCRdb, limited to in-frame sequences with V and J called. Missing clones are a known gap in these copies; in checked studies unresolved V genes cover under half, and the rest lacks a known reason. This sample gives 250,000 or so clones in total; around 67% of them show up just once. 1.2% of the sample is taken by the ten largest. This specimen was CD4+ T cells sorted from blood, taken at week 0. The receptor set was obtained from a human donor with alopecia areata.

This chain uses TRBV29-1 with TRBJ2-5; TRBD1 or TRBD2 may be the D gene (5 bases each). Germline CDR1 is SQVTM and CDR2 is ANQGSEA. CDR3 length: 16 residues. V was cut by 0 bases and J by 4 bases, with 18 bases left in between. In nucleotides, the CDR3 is TGCAGCGTTGAAGATCGGCGCAGGGAGAGGGGAGAGACCCAGTACTTC. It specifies CSVEDRRRERGETQYF.

CDR3 nucleotide sequence: TGTGCCAGCAGCGTAGGACAGCTTAATTCACCCCTCCACTTT. Its translation: CASSVGQLNSPLHF. This sequence joins TRBV9 and TRBJ1-6; perhaps TRBD1 as D (5 bases). V lost 0 bases to trimming and J lost 6 bases, with 7 bases between them. The germline gives CDR1 SGDLS, CDR2 YYNGEE. The CDR3 is 14 amino acids.

The CDR3 DNA is TGTGCCAGCAGTTCGACTAGCGGGGGGCCGCAGTATTTT. It is translated as CASSSTSGGPQYF. The rearrangement links TRBV2 to TRBJ2-3; 13 bases line up with TRBD2. In germline, CDR1 is SNHLY, CDR2 FYNNEI. This CDR3 comprises 13 residues. V trimming: 5 bases; J trimming: 10 bases; junction bases outside the gene matches: 3.

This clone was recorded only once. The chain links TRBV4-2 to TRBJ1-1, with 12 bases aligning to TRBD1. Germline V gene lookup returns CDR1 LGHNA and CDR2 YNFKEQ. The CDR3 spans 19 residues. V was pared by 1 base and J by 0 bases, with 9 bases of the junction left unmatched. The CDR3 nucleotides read TGTGCCAGCAGCCAAGTGGGACAGGGGGCAACAGGCATGAACACTGAAGCTTTCTTT. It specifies CASSQVGQGATGMNTEAFF.

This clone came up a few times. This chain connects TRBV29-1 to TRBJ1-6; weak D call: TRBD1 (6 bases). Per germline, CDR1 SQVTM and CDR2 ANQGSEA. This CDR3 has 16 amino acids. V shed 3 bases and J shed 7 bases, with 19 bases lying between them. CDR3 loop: CSVDRAGWGPNSPLHF. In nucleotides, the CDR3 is TGCAGCGTTGATCGGGCAGGGTGGGGGCCCAATTCACCCCTCCACTTT. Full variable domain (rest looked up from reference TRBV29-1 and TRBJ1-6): SAVISQKPSRDICQRGTSLTIQCQVDSQVTMMFWYRQQPGQSLTLIATANQGSEATYESGFVIDKFPISRPNLTFSTLTVSNMSPEDSSIYLCSVDRAGWGPNSPLHFGNGTRLTVT.

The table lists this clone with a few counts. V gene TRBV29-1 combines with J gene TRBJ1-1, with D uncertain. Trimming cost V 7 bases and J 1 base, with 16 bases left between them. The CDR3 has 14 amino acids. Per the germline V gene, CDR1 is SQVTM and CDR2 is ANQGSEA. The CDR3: CSGLGAASNTEAFF. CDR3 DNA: TGCAGCGGCTTAGGTGCGGCGTCGAACACTGAAGCTTTCTTT.

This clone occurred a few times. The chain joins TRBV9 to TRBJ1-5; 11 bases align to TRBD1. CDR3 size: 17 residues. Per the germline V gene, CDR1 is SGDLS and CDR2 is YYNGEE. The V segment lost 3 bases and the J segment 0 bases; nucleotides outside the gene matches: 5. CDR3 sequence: CASSAGTGGLSNQPQHF. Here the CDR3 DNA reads TGTGCCAGCAGCGCCGGGACAGGGGGACTTAGCAATCAGCCCCAGCATTTT. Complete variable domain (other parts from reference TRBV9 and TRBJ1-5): DSGVTQTPKHLITATGQRVTLRCSPRSGDLSVYWYQQSLDQGLQFLIQYYNGEERAKGNILERFSAQQFPDLHSELNLSSLELGDSALYFCASSAGTGGLSNQPQHFGDGTRLSIL.

CDR3 sequence: CATKPAGGLNEQYF. CDR3 in DNA: TGTGCCACCAAACCAGCGGGGGGACTTAACGAGCAGTACTTC. V usage is TRBV15 and J usage is TRBJ2-7, with 9 positions matching TRBD2. Germline V gene data show CDR1 as LNHNV and CDR2 as YYDKDF (reference sequence). The CDR3 covers 14 residues. V gave up 7 bases and J gave up 5 bases; unmatched junction bases: 9.

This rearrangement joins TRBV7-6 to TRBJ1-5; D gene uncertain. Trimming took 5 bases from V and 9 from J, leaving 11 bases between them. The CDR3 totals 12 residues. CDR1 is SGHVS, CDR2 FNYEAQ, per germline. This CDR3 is CASSTLLGPQHF. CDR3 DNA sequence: TGTGCCAGCAGCACGCTCCTCGGGCCCCAGCATTTT.

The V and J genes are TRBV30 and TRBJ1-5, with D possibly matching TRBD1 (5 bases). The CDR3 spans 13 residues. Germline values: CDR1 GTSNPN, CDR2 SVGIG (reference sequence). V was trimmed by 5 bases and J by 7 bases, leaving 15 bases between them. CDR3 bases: TGTGCCTGGTCTCAGGGAGGTGAACAGCCCCAGCATTTT. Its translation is CAWSQGGEQPQHF. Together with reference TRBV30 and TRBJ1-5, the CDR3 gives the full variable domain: SQTIHQWPATLVQPVGSPLSLECTVEGTSNPNLYWYRQAAGRGLQLLFYSVGIGQISSEVPQNLSASRPQDRQFILSSKKLLLSDSGFYLCAWSQGGEQPQHFGDGTRLSIL.

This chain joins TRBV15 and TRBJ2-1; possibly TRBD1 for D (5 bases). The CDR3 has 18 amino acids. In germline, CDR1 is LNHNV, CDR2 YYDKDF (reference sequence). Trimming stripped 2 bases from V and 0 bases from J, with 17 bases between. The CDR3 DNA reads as TGTGCCACCAGCAGAAGAGGTCCACAGGATAGCTCCTACAATGAGCAGTTCTTC. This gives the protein CATSRRGPQDSSYNEQFF.

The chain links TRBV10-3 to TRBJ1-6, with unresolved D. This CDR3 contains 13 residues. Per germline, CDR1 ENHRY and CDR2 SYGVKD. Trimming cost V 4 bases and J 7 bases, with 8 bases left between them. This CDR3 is CAISGTENSPLHF. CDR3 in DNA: TGTGCCATCAGTGGGACGGAAAATTCACCCCTCCACTTT.

In DNA form, the CDR3 reads TGTGCCCGATCGACAGGGATACTAACAGATACGCAGTATTTT. Its translation: CARSTGILTDTQYF. The V gene is TRBV30, the J gene TRBJ2-3; 7 bases map to TRBD1. The CDR3 spans 14 residues. Germline CDR1 is GTSNPN and CDR2 is SVGIG (reference sequence). J was trimmed by 3 bases and V by 8 bases; bases with no gene match: 11.

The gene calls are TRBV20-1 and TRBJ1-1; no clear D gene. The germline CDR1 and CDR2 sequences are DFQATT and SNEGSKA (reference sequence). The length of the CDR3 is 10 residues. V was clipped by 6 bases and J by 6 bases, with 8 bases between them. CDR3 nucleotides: TGCAGTGCCTCCCGGGCTGAAGCTTTCTTT. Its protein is CSASRAEAFF.

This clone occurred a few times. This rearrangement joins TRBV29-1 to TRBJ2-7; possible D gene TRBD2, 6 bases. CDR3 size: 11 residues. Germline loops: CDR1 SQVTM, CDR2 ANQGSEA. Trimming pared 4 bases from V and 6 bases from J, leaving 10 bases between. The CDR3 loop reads CSVGAGGEQYF. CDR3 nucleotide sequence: TGCAGCGTTGGTGCCGGGGGCGAGCAGTACTTC.

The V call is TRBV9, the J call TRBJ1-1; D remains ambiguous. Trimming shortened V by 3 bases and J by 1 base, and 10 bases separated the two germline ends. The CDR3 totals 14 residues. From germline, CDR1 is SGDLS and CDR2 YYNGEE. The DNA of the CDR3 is TGTGCCAGCAGCGCCCGGGGAGGGAACACTGAAGCTTTCTTT. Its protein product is CASSARGGNTEAFF.

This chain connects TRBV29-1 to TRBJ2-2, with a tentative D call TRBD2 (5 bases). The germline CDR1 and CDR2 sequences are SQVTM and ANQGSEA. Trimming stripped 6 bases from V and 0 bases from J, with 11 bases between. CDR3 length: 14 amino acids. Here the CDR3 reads CSVSQAANTGELFF. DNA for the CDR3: TGCAGCGTGAGTCAAGCGGCGAACACCGGGGAGCTGTTTTTT.

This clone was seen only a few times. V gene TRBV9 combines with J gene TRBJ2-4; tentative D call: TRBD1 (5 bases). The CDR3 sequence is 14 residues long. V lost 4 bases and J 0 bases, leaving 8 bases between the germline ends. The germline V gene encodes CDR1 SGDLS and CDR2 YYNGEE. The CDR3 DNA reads TGTGCCAGCAGCCCAGGGTCAGCCAAAAACATTCAGTACTTC. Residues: CASSPGSAKNIQYF.

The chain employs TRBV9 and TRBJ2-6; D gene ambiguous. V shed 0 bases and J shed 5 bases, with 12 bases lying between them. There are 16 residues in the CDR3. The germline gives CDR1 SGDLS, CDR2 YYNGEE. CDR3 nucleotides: TGTGCCAGCAGCGTAGATCGCGACCGTCGGGCCAACGTCCTGACTTTC. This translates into CASSVDRDRRANVLTF.

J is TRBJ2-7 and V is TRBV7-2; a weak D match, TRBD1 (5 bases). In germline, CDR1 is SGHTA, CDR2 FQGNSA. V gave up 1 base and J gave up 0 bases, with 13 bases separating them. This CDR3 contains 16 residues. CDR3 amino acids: CASSLDSGFLSYEQYF. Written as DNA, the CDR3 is TGTGCCAGCAGCTTAGATTCAGGGTTCCTCTCCTACGAGCAGTACTTC. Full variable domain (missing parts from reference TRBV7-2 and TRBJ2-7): GAGVSQSPSNKVTEKGKDVELRCDPISGHTALYWYRQSLGQGLEFLIYFQGNSAPDKSGLPSDRFSAERTGGSVSTLTIQRTQQEDSAVYLCASSLDSGFLSYEQYFGPGTRLTVT.

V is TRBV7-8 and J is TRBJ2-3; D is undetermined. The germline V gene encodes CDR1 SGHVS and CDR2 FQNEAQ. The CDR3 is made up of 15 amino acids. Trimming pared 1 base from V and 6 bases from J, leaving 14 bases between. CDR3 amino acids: CASSLVGILPDTQYF. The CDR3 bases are TGTGCCAGCAGCTTAGTCGGTATTCTCCCGGATACGCAGTATTTT. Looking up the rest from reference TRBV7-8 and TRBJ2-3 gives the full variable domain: GAGVSQSPRYKVAKRGQDVALRCDPISGHVSLFWYQQALGQGPEFLTYFQNEAQLDKSGLPSDRFFAERPEGSVSTLKIQRTQQEDSAVYLCASSLVGILPDTQYFGPGTRLTVL.

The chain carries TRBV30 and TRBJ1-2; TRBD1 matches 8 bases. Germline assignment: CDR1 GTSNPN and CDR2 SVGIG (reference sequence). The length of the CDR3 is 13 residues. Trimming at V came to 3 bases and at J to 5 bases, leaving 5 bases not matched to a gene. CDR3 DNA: TGTGCCTGGAGGGCGGACAGGGAGTATGGCTACACCTTC. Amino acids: CAWRADREYGYTF. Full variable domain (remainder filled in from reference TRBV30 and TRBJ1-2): SQTIHQWPATLVQPVGSPLSLECTVEGTSNPNLYWYRQAAGRGLQLLFYSVGIGQISSEVPQNLSASRPQDRQFILSSKKLLLSDSGFYLCAWRADREYGYTFGSGTRLTVV.

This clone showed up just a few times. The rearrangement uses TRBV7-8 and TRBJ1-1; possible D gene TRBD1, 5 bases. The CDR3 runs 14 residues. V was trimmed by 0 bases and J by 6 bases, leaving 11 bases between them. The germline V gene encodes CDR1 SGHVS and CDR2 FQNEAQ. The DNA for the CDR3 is TGTGCCAGCAGCTTAGCCGGTCTCAGGGCTGAAGCTTTCTTT. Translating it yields CASSLAGLRAEAFF.

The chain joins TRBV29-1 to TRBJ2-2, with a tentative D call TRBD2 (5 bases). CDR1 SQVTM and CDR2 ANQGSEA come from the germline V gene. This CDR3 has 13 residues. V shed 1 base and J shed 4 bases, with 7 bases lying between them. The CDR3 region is CSVEGRRTGELFF. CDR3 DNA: TGCAGCGTTGAAGGGAGGCGCACCGGGGAGCTGTTTTTT.

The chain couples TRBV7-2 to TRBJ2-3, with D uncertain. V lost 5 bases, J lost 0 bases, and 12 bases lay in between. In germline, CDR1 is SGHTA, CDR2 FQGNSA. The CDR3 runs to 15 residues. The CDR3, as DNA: TGTGCCAGCAGCAGAGCGACAACTAGCACAGATACGCAGTATTTT. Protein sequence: CASSRATTSTDTQYF. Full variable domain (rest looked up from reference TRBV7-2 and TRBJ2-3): GAGVSQSPSNKVTEKGKDVELRCDPISGHTALYWYRQSLGQGLEFLIYFQGNSAPDKSGLPSDRFSAERTGGSVSTLTIQRTQQEDSAVYLCASSRATTSTDTQYFGPGTRLTVL.

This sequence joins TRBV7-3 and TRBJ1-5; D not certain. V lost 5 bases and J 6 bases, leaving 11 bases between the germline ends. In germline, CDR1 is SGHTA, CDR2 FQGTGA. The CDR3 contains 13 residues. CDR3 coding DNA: TGTGCCAGCAGCCTTATCCCGGGTCAGCCCCAGCATTTT. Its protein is CASSLIPGQPQHF.